This T cell receptor beta chain was observed in a study of CD8+ T cells in alopecia areata. Broader study findings: A large proportion of expanded lesional clones were detected persisting in scalp and blood during tofacitinib.

The germline V gene has CDR1 SGDLS and CDR2 YYNGEE. The V gene lost 0 bases and the J gene lost 0 bases, with 9 bases spanning the gap. This CDR3 region has 15 residues. RNA extraction and reverse transcription yielded cDNA as sequencing template. The table came from immunoSEQ multiplex PCR; TCRdb's copy has only in-frame clones and leaves some out. In the table there are under 300,000 clones, over 45% of which are singletons. Regarding treatment: oral pan-JAK inhibitor, 5-10 mg twice daily. About this clone itself: Its antigen remains unidentified.

This receptor was identified in a human donor with alopecia areata. The sequences come from CD4+ T cells sorted from blood, collected around week 53, from a patient treated with tofacitinib. The rearrangement uses TRBV9 and TRBJ1-1; D is unclear. In nucleotides, the CDR3 is TGTGCCAGCAGCGTAGATGGGAGTATGAACACTGAAGCTTTCTTT. It yields the protein CASSVDGSMNTEAFF.